The T cell receptor beta chain under discussion was sequenced for a study of cytomegalovirus exposure and HLA in healthy donors. General observations from the study: It has been reported that TCR beta sequences accurately predicted the HLA-A and HLA-B alleles of most subjects.

About this clone: As yet, its antigen is unknown.

The primer mix had 60 Vbeta and 13 Jbeta primers. Using immunoSEQ multiplex PCR, the repertoire was profiled, and TCRdb retains in-frame clones only, with some absent. The sample lists around 120,000 clones; 65% to 80% were seen once. J gave up 0 bases and V 1 base, and 4 bases lay outside the gene matches. CDR3 length equals 15 residues. Germline-derived CDR1 and CDR2 are SGHNT and YYREEE (reference sequence). This chain joins TRBV5-4 and TRBJ2-7; TRBD2 matches at 7 bases. Sequencing was done on a sample of PBMCs. This receptor was taken from a man in his sixties in good health and CMV-seropositive. CDR3 region: CASSLSGTGSYEQYF. The CDR3 bases are TGTGCCAGCAGCTTGAGCGGGACGGGCTCCTACGAGCAGTACTTC.